This TCR beta chain is from a study of cytomegalovirus exposure and HLA in healthy donors. The PCR made use of 60 Vbeta and 13 Jbeta primers. Methods used by the authors: A follow-up analysis tallied tens of millions of unique TCR beta chains, 8.5 million to 14 million shared. TCRdb's copy holds only in-frame clones and misses some; the assay was immunoSEQ multiplex PCR. That table gives V, J and clone size, and the DNA gave D and trimming. The sample carries some 180,000 clones, approximately 84% recorded once. CDR3 length equals 13 residues. V was cut by 5 bases and J by 9 bases, with 11 bases left in between. From germline, CDR1 is SEHNR and CDR2 FQNEAQ (reference sequence). Study-level findings and limits: In a later analysis, most CMV-associated TCR beta chains appeared HLA-restricted. Most TCR sequences were uncommon, yet certain public TCRs appeared in many donors. In a later analysis, common viral pathogens appeared linked to several of the most significant clusters.

Regarding this clone: What it binds is unknown.

V gene TRBV7-9 combines with J gene TRBJ1-6, with D hard to call. This sequence was found in a girl under 18 in good health and CMV-seropositive. Sequencing used PBMCs. The CDR3 nucleotides are TGTGCCAGCAGCCGGACGGGAAGTTCACCCCTCCACTTT. Its translation is CASSRTGSSPLHF.